Below, 25 T cell receptor beta chains from the same sample are listed, as sequenced in a study of T-cell memory formation after mild COVID-19. TCRdb redid the calling of the 5' RACE reads with MiXCR, one entry per CDR3 protein. The sample includes hundreds of thousands of distinct CDR3 sequences, approximately 16% of them seen just once. Sequenced material: PBMCs or a T cell subset sorted from them (not recorded which). These receptors all come from a man aged 18 to 30 who had mild COVID-19 (a few samples of this study predate the infection). Cell type and time point are not known.

This clonotype has a handful of counts. J is TRBJ2-3 and V is TRBV12-3 or TRBV12-4; tentatively, D is TRBD2 (5 bases). There are 13 residues in the CDR3. Trimming pared 6 bases from V and 5 bases from J, leaving 12 bases between. The DNA of the CDR3 is TGTGCCAGCAGGCATTATCGGGGAGATACGCAGTATTTT. Protein product: CASRHYRGDTQYF.

The rearrangement uses TRBV12-5 and TRBJ1-5; a weak D match, TRBD1 (6 bases). This CDR3 spans 20 amino acids. Per the germline V gene, CDR1 is LGHNT and CDR2 is FRNRAP. V was clipped by 0 bases and J by 2 bases, with 23 bases between them. This CDR3 reads CASGLVYILLGGIGNQPQHF. The CDR3 DNA follows: TGTGCTAGTGGTTTGGTATATATCCTATTGGGGGGCATCGGCAATCAGCCCCAGCATTTT.

The V call is TRBV25-1, the J call TRBJ2-3; D uncertain. The CDR3 has 15 amino acids. CDR1 is MGHDK, CDR2 SYGVNS, per germline. The V end was cut by 0 bases, the J end by 0 bases, with 7 bases between. CDR3 nucleotides: TGTGCCAGCAGTGAATACCGGGCAAGCACAGATACGCAGTATTTT. Amino acid sequence: CASSEYRASTDTQYF. Full variable domain (remainder filled in from reference TRBV25-1 and TRBJ2-3): EADIYQTPRYLVIGTGKKITLECSQTMGHDKMYWYQQDPGMELHLIHYSYGVNSTEKGDLSSESTVSRIRTEHFPLTLESARPSHTSQYLCASSEYRASTDTQYFGPGTRLTVL.

This clonotype occurred a few times. The CDR3 DNA reads as TGCAGTGCTCGATCCGGGACAGGGCTCGGAGCTTTCTTT. Protein sequence: CSARSGTGLGAFF. The chain has TRBV20-1 and TRBJ1-1, with TRBD1 matching over 9 bases. Germline trimming cut 5 bases from V and 10 bases from J; bases unmatched to any gene: 11. Germline-derived CDR1 and CDR2 are DFQATT and SNEGSKA (reference sequence). The CDR3 sequence is 13 residues long.

This clonotype was recorded a few times. This sequence joins TRBV29-1 and TRBJ2-7; TRBD1 is a possible D gene (5 bases). Germline V CDR1 and CDR2: SQVTM, ANQGSEA. CDR3 length: 11 residues. The V gene lost 4 bases and the J gene lost 4 bases, with 8 bases spanning the gap. In DNA, the CDR3 is TGCAGCGTTGCTACAGGTTACGAGCAGTACTTC. Protein: CSVATGYEQYF.

This clonotype was detected many times. The V gene is TRBV12-3 or TRBV12-4, the J gene TRBJ2-7; unclear D gene. There are 14 residues in the CDR3. V dropped 3 bases and J dropped 2 bases, with 11 bases sitting between them. The CDR3 DNA reads as TGTGCCAGCAGTTTGAATGGATTACCCTACGAGCAGTACTTC. This encodes CASSLNGLPYEQYF.

This chain connects TRBV4-1 to TRBJ2-5, with D perhaps assigned TRBD1 or TRBD2 (5 bases each). From germline, CDR1 is MGHRA and CDR2 YSYEKL. Deletions cut 0 bases from V and 5 bases from J, with 19 bases between. The CDR3 has 17 residues. The CDR3 coding sequence is TGCGCCAGCAGCCAAGATACGGGGACCCTATTGAAGGAGACCCAGTACTTC. Its translation: CASSQDTGTLLKETQYF.

The chain joins TRBV19 to TRBJ1-1; D is unresolved. V dropped 5 bases and J dropped 3 bases, with 13 bases sitting between them. The CDR3 runs to 14 residues. The germline gives CDR1 LNHDA, CDR2 SQIVND (reference sequence). The CDR3 protein is CASSSVGSDTEAFF. The CDR3 DNA reads as TGTGCCAGTAGTTCGGTAGGGTCTGACACTGAAGCTTTCTTT.

The chain couples TRBV29-1 to TRBJ2-5; TRBD2 is a possible D gene (7 bases). Trimming stripped 4 bases from V and 4 bases from J, with 13 bases between. Germline CDR1 is SQVTM and CDR2 is ANQGSEA. The CDR3 consists of 13 residues. CDR3 nucleotides: TGCAGCGTTGGGGGGGGGCTTCGAGAGACCCAGTACTTC. It is translated as CSVGGGLRETQYF.

This clonotype was recorded a few times. The chain is built from TRBV15 and TRBJ2-5; a possible D gene is TRBD2 (6 bases). V was trimmed by 0 bases and J by 4 bases, leaving 12 bases between them. Germline lookup yields CDR1 LNHNV and CDR2 YYDKDF (reference sequence). The CDR3 contains 15 residues. In nucleotides, the CDR3 is TGTGCCACCAGCAGAGAGCGGGGATCAGGAGAGACCCAGTACTTC. The encoded protein is CATSRERGSGETQYF.

This clonotype appeared many times. The chain links TRBV18 to TRBJ1-1; perhaps TRBD1 as D (6 bases). CDR3 size: 12 residues. CDR1 is KGHSH, CDR2 LQKENI, per germline. V lost 3 bases to trimming and J lost 10 bases, with 12 bases between them. CDR3 protein: CASSPQGFAAFF. CDR3 in DNA: TGTGCCAGCTCACCCCAGGGGTTCGCAGCTTTCTTT. Combining the CDR3 with reference TRBV18 and TRBJ1-1 gives the whole variable domain NAGVMQNPRHLVRRRGQEARLRCSPMKGHSHVYWYRQLPEEGLKFMVYLQKENIIDESGMPKERFSAEFPKEGPSILRIQQVVRGDSAAYFCASSPQGFAAFFGQGTRLTVV.

This clonotype came up a few times. The chain links TRBV19 to TRBJ2-3; 8 bases align to TRBD2. CDR1 LNHDA and CDR2 SQIVND come from the germline V gene (reference sequence). This CDR3 region has 14 residues. J was trimmed by 6 bases and V by 2 bases; bases with no gene match: 4. The CDR3 nucleotides are TGTGCCAGTAGTATACGGGGACTAGTGGATACGCAGTATTTT. This encodes CASSIRGLVDTQYF.

This clonotype was recorded a few times. CDR3 DNA: TGCGCCAGCAGCCAAGATTACAGCGGCGGGGGCTACACCTTC. It translates to CASSQDYSGGGYTF. V and J are TRBV4-3 and TRBJ1-2; D not certain. Germline V gene sequence: CDR1 LGHNA, CDR2 YSLEER. V dropped 0 bases and J dropped 8 bases, with 13 bases sitting between them. The CDR3 length is 14 residues.

The V call is TRBV7-9, the J call TRBJ2-5, with D hard to call. CDR3 size: 11 residues. Trimming removed 11 bases from V and 1 base from J, with 8 bases in between. The germline V gene encodes CDR1 SEHNR and CDR2 FQNEAQ (reference sequence). The DNA for the CDR3 is TGTGCCCTCGAGCGCCAAGAGACCCAGTACTTC. This encodes CALERQETQYF.

This clonotype was seen ten or more times. J is TRBJ2-3 and V is TRBV6-4; the D call may be TRBD1 or TRBD2 (5 bases each). The CDR3 is 14 amino acids. Germline V gene data show CDR1 as MRHNA and CDR2 as SNTAGT. Trimming cost V 4 bases and J 5 bases, with 13 bases left between them. CDR3: CASSANGARDTQYF. CDR3 bases: TGTGCCAGCAGTGCAAACGGGGCAAGAGATACGCAGTATTTT.

This clonotype has a handful of counts. J is TRBJ2-7 and V is TRBV10-2; D may be TRBD1 or TRBD2 (5 bases each). The CDR3 runs 14 residues. Trimming took off 7 bases at V and 5 bases at J, with 18 bases between the two ends. CDR1 and CDR2 (germline): WSHSY, SAAADI. The CDR3 protein is CASTLGTDSNEQYV. Here the CDR3 DNA reads TGCGCCAGCACCCTTGGGACGGATTCTAACGAGCAGTACGTC.

A remark on this clonotype: A read error may be the cause here, since a much bigger clone is one base away. The CDR3 loop reads CIYRGLNTEAFF. Here the CDR3 DNA reads TGCATCTACAGGGGGCTGAACACTGAAGCTTTCTTT. The V gene is TRBV20-1, the J gene TRBJ1-1, with 9 bases that match TRBD1. CDR1 and CDR2 (germline): DFQATT, SNEGSKA (reference sequence). This CDR3 spans 12 amino acids.

This clonotype has just a few counts. The chain recombines TRBV6-4 with TRBJ2-1; 13 positions match TRBD2. This CDR3 spans 15 amino acids. Germline lookup yields CDR1 MRHNA and CDR2 SNTAGT. Trimming took 2 bases from V and 9 from J; bases not matched to a gene: 4. Here the CDR3 DNA reads TGTGCCAGCAGTGACCGACTAGCGGGGGGTGTTGAGCAGTTCTTC. Its protein product is CASSDRLAGGVEQFF.

The V gene is TRBV11-2, the J gene TRBJ2-5; D is possibly TRBD1 or TRBD2 (6 bases each). Germline CDR1 reads SGHAT; CDR2 reads FQNNGV. This CDR3 contains 14 residues. The V end lost 5 bases, the J end lost 4 bases, and 14 bases lay between the germline ends. CDR3: CASSPWGAGETQYF. The DNA of the CDR3 is TGTGCCAGCAGCCCGTGGGGGGCCGGAGAGACCCAGTACTTC.

This clonotype was detected only a few times. The chain employs TRBV6-5 and TRBJ2-7; D perhaps matches TRBD2 (5 bases). The CDR3 spans 15 residues. Germline CDR1 reads MNHEY; CDR2 reads SVGAGI. V lost 6 bases to trimming and J lost 3 bases, with 18 bases between them. CDR3 nucleotide sequence: TGTGCCAGCAGGGCCGGACTGGGCATATTCTACGAGCAGTACGTC. It is translated as CASRAGLGIFYEQYV.

The rearrangement joins TRBV7-9 to TRBJ2-7; 8 bases align to TRBD1. This CDR3 contains 16 residues. Looked up from germline, CDR1 is SEHNR and CDR2 is FQNEAQ (reference sequence). J gave up 0 bases and V 8 bases, and 12 bases lay outside the gene matches. Here the CDR3 reads CASGIPRGQSSYEQYF. The CDR3 DNA is TGTGCCAGCGGGATTCCCAGGGGGCAAAGCTCCTACGAGCAGTACTTC.

The V and J genes are TRBV20-1 and TRBJ1-2; D perhaps matches TRBD1 (6 bases). Germline values: CDR1 DFQATT, CDR2 SNEGSKA (reference sequence). The CDR3 extends over 14 amino acids. Deletions cut 2 bases from V and 10 bases from J, with 20 bases between. The CDR3 DNA reads as TGCAGTGCTAGATATCCCGGGAGGGGGGCTCACTACACCTTC. Translating gives CSARYPGRGAHYTF.

The V call is TRBV19, the J call TRBJ1-2, with 9 bases that match TRBD1. Germline values: CDR1 LNHDA, CDR2 SQIVND (reference sequence). The CDR3 runs to 15 residues. Trimming took 10 bases from V and 8 from J; bases not matched to a gene: 17. In DNA, the CDR3 is TGTGCCACCCAAGGACAGGGGAGGTCCAGGGACGGCTACACCTTC. Its protein product is CATQGQGRSRDGYTF.

This clonotype was observed a few times. V usage is TRBV4-3 and J usage is TRBJ2-3; 7 bases line up with TRBD1. The CDR3 is made up of 17 amino acids. The ends lost 3 bases at V and 2 bases at J; junction bases unmatched: 11. The V gene's germline CDR1 is LGHNA and CDR2 YSLEER. The CDR3 reads CASSHLKTGTLTDTQYF. CDR3 sequence (DNA): TGCGCCAGCAGCCACCTAAAGACAGGGACCCTCACAGATACGCAGTATTTT.

This chain uses TRBV10-2 with TRBJ2-7, with D possibly matching TRBD1 (5 bases). V was pared by 10 bases and J by 7 bases, with 14 bases between. This CDR3 is 11 amino acids long. Germline loops: CDR1 WSHSY, CDR2 SAAADI. The CDR3 here is CANRQLREQYF. The DNA for the CDR3 is TGCGCCAACAGACAGCTCAGAGAGCAGTACTTC.